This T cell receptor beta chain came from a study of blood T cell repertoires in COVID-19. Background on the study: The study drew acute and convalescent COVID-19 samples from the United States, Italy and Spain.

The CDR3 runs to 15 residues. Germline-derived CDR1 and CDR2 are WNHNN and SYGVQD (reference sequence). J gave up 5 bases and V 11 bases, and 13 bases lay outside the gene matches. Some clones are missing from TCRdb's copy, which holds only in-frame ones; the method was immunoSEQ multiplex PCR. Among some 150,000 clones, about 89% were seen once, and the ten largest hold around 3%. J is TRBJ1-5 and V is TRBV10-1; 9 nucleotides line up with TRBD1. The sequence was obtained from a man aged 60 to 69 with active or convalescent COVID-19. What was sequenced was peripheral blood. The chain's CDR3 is CALGGDRVPHQPQHF. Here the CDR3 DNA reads TGCGCCCTAGGGGGGGACAGGGTCCCCCATCAGCCCCAGCATTTT.